This TCR beta chain was found in a study of response to subunit inactivated influenza vaccine. There are 14 residues in the CDR3. Germline CDR1 reads ENHRY; CDR2 reads SYGVKD. V dropped 7 bases and J dropped 0 bases, with 9 bases sitting between them. TCRdb reprocessed the RT-PCR reads via MiXCR and lists one record per CDR3 protein. The repertoire holds a few hundred thousand distinct CDR3 sequences, with around 10% as singletons. These data were also reused for a study on T cells expressing NK-cell markers. That study adds: 5'RACE template switching with UMIs generated TCR beta cDNA. Most of the eight sequenced donors were classified as HCMV-seropositive, and one was classified as seronegative. Top CD8+ clonotypes included the dominant CD3+CD56+NKG2C+ clonotypes in six donors.

The sample was PBMCs from blood, taken on the day of vaccination. This clonotype was obtained from a man over 45 who received an inactivated influenza vaccine. The chain couples TRBV10-3 to TRBJ2-2; D uncertain. CDR3 protein: CAINSRTNTGELFF. CDR3 nucleotide sequence: TGTGCCATCAATAGCAGAACGAACACCGGGGAGCTGTTTTTT.